Listed here is a single TCR beta chain. This specimen comes from a study of T cell changes during pregnancy in multiple sclerosis. Trimming removed 3 bases at V and 8 bases at J, with 20 bases between. The CDR3 is 15 amino acids. Germline assignment: CDR1 SGHRS and CDR2 YFSETQ. TCRdb's copy holds only in-frame clones and misses some; the assay was immunoSEQ multiplex PCR. The data contain about 44,000 clones, about 96% of them singletons. The rearrangement joins TRBV5-1 to TRBJ1-1; D not certain. The starting material was peripheral blood, obtained in the second trimester of pregnancy. The clonotype was recovered from a female donor with multiple sclerosis, enrolled in a pregnancy study. Here the CDR3 reads CASSSTPGRDLEAFF. In nucleotides, the CDR3 is TGCGCCAGCAGCTCGACCCCGGGGAGGGATCTAGAAGCTTTCTTT. Complete variable domain (other parts from reference TRBV5-1 and TRBJ1-1): KAGVTQTPRYLIKTRGQQVTLSCSPISGHRSVSWYQQTPGQGLQFLFEYFSETQRNKGNFPGRFSGRQFSNSRSEMNVSTLELGDSALYLCASSSTPGRDLEAFFGQGTRLTVV.